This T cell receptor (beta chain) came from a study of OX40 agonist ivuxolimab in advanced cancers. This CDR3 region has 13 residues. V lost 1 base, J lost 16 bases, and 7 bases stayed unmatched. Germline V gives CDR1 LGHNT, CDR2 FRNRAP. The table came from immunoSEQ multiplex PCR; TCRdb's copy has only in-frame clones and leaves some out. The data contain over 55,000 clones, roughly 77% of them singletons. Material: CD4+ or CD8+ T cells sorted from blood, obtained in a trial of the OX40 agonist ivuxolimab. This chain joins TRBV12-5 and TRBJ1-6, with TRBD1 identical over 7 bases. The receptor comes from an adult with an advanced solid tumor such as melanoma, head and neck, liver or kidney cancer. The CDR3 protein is CASGLEGQVGLHF. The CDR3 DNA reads TGTGCTAGTGGTTTGGAAGGACAGGTGGGTCTCCACTTT.